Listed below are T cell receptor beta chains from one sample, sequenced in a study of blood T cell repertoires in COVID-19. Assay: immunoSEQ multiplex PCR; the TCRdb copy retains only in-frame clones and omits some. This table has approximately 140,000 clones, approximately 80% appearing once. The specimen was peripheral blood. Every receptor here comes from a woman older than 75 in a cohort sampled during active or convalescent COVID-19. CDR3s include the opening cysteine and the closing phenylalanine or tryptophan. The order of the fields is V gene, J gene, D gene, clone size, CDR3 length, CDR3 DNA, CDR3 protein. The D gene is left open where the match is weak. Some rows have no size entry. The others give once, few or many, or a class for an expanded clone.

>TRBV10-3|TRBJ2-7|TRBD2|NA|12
TGTGCCAGTGACGGGGGGGGTCGGGAGCAGTACTTC
CASDGGGREQYF
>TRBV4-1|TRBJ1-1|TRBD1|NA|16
TGCGCCAGCAGCCAAGAAAAAAGACAGGGGGGCACTGAAGCTTTCTTT
CASSQEKRQGGTEAFF
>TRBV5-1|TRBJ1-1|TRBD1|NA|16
TGCGCCAGCAGCTTAACCGGGACAGGGATTGGCACTGAAGCTTTCTTT
CASSLTGTGIGTEAFF
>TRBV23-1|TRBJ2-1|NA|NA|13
TGCGCCAGCACCTACCTCTTGAGAATTGAGCAGTTCTTC
CASTYLLRIEQFF
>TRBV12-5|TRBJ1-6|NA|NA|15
TGTGCTAGTGGTTTGGTAACAGGGCTAACTTCACCCCTCCACTTT
CASGLVTGLTSPLHF
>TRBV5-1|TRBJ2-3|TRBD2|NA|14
TGCGCCAGCAGGTCGGCGGGGGGGCCGGATACGCAGTATTTT
CASRSAGGPDTQYF
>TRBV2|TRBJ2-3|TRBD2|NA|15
TGTGCCAGCACTCGACTAGCGGGGTTCACAGATACGCAGTATTTT
CASTRLAGFTDTQYF
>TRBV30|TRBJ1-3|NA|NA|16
TGTGCCTGGAGTGGCTCTATAGGGAGCTCTGGAAACACCATATATTTT
CAWSGSIGSSGNTIYF
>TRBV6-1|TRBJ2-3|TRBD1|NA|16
TGTGCCAGCAGTGAGAGAGGGACAGGGGGCTCAGATACGCAGTATTTT
CASSERGTGGSDTQYF
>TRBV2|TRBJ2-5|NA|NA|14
TGTGCCAGCAGTGAACTAACTAGGGGGGAGACCCAGTACTTC
CASSELTRGETQYF
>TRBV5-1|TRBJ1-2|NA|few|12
TGCGCCAGCAGCTTGGAACAGAGCCGCTACACCTTC
CASSLEQSRYTF
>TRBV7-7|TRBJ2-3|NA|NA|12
TGTGCCAGCAGCTTCGAGGGTGAGGCGCAGTATTTT
CASSFEGEAQYF
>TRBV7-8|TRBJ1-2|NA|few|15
TGTGCCAGCAGCTTAGTCGGACTCCCTGGGGATGGCTACACCTTC
CASSLVGLPGDGYTF
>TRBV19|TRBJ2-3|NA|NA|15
TGTGCCAGTAGCAGACCAGGGTTTGGTACAGATACGCAGTATTTT
CASSRPGFGTDTQYF
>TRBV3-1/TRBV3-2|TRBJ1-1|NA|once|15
TGTGCCAGCAGCCAGCCCAGGGGCGAAGGAACTGAAGCTTTCTTT
CASSQPRGEGTEAFF
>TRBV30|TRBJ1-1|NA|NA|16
TGTGCCTGGGAAATAGACGGAAGGGGTATGAACACTGAAGCTTTCTTT
CAWEIDGRGMNTEAFF
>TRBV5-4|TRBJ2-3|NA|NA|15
TGTGCCAGCAGGGAGACAGGCACGATCACAGATACGCAGTATTTT
CASRETGTITDTQYF
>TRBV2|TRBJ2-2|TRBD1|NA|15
TGTGCCAGCAGTCGGGACAGGGCGAACACCGGGGAGCTGTTTTTT
CASSRDRANTGELFF
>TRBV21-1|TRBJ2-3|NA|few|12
TGTGCCAGCACAGGGAGGACAGATACGCAGTATTTT
CASTGRTDTQYF
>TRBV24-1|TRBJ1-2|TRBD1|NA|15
TGTGCCACCAGTGATGCGACCGACAGGGGAGGCGGCTACACCTTC
CATSDATDRGGGYTF
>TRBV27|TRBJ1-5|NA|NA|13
TGTGCCAGCAGTTTATTACCAGGGCAGCCCCAGCATTTT
CASSLLPGQPQHF
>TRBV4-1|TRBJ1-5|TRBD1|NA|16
TGCGCCAGCAGCCAAGCCGGGACAGGAATCAATCAGCCCCAGCATTTT
CASSQAGTGINQPQHF
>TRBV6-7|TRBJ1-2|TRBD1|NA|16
TGTGCCAGCAGTTACTCGGGCAGGGGGATATTCTATGGCTACACCTTC
CASSYSGRGIFYGYTF
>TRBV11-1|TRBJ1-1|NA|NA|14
TGTGCCAGCAGCACAAATACAGGGAACACTGAAGCTTTCTTT
CASSTNTGNTEAFF
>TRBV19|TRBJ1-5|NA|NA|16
TGTGCCAGTATCGCGGACAGTACTTATAGCAATCAGCCCCAGCATTTT
CASIADSTYSNQPQHF
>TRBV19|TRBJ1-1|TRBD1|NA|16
TGTGCCAGTAGAACCGGGACAGGGACCTTGAACACTGAAGCTTTCTTT
CASRTGTGTLNTEAFF
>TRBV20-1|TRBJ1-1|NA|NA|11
TGCAGTGCTAGTACAGGGACTGAAGCTTTCTTT
CSASTGTEAFF
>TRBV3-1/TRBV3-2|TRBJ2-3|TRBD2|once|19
TGTGCCAGCAGCCAAGTGGTGACTAGCGGGGGGCCGAGCACAGATACGCAGTATTTT
CASSQVVTSGGPSTDTQYF
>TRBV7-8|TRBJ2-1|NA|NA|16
TGTGCCAGCAGCCCGGACGGGATCAACTCCTACAATGAGCAGTTCTTC
CASSPDGINSYNEQFF
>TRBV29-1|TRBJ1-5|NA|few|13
TGCAGCGTTGGGCGGCTCCCATATCAGCCCCAGCATTTT
CSVGRLPYQPQHF
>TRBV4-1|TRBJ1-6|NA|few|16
TGCGCCAGCAGCCCGGGGGGGCAGGGCTATAATTCACCCCTCCACTTT
CASSPGGQGYNSPLHF
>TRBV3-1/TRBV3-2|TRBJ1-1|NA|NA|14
TGTGCCAGCAGCCACCCCGCAGTGAACACTGAAGCTTTCTTT
CASSHPAVNTEAFF
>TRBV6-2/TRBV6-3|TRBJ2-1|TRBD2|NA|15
TGTGCCAGCAGTTACTTTGGGACTAGTCACAATGAGCAGTTCTTC
CASSYFGTSHNEQFF